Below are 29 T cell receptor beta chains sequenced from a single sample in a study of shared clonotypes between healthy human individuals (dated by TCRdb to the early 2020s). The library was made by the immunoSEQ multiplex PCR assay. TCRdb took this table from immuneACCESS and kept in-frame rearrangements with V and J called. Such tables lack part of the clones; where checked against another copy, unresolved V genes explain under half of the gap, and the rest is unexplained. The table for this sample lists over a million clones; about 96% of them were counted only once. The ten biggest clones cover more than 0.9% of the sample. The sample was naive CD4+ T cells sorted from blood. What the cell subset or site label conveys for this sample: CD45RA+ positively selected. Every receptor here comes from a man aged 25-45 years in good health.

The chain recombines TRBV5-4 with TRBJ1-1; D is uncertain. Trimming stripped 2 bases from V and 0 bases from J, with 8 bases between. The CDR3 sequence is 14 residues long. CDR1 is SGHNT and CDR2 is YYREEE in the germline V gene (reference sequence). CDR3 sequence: CASSFGSMNTEAFF. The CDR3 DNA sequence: TGTGCCAGCAGCTTTGGGAGCATGAACACTGAAGCTTTCTTT.

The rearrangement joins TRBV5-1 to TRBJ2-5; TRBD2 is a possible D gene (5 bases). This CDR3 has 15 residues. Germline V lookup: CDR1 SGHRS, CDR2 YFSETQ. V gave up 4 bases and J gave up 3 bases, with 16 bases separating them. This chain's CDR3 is CASSTTGYREETQYF. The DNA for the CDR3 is TGCGCCAGCAGCACAACGGGATACAGAGAAGAGACCCAGTACTTC.

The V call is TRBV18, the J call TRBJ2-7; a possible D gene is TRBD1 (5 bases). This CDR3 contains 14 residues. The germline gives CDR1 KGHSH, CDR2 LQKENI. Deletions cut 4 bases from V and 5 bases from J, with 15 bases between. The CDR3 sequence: CASSLHPGSDEQYF. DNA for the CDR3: TGTGCCAGCTCACTGCACCCAGGGTCCGACGAGCAGTACTTC.

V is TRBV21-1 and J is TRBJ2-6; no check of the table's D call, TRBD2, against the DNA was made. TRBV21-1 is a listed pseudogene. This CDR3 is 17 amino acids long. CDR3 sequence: CASSKACGSSGANVLTF. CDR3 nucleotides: TGTGCCAGCAGCAAAGCTTGCGGGAGCTCTGGGGCCAACGTCCTGACTTTC.

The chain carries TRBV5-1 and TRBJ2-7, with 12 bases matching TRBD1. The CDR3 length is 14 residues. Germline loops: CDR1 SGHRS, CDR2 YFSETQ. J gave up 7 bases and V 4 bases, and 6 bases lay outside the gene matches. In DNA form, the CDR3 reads TGCGCCAGCAGCGAGGGACAGGGGGCGGGAGAGCAGTACTTC. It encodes CASSEGQGAGEQYF.

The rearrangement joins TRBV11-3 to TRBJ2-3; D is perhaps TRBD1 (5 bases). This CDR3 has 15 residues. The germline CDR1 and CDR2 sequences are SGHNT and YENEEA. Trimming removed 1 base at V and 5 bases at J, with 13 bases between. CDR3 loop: CASSLGSGLVDTQYF. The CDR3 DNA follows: TGTGCCAGCAGCTTAGGGTCAGGGCTTGTAGATACGCAGTATTTT.

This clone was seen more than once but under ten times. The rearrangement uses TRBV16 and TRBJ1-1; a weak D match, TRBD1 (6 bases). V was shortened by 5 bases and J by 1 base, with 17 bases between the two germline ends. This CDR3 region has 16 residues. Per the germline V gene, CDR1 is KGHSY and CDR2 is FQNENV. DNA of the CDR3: TGTGCCAGCAGCTCGACAGGACCAACACCGAACACTGAAGCTTTCTTT. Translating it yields CASSSTGPTPNTEAFF. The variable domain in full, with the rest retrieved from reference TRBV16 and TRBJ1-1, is GEEVAQTPKHLVRGEGQKAKLYCAPIKGHSYVFWYQQVLKNEFKFLISFQNENVFDETGMPKERFSAKCLPNSPCSLEIQATKLEDSAVYFCASSSTGPTPNTEAFFGQGTRLTVV.

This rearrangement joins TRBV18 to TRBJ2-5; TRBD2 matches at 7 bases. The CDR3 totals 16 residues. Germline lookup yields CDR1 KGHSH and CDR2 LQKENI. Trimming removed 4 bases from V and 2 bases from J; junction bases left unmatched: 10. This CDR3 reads CASSHSSGAGQETQYF. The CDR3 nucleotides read TGTGCCAGCTCACATTCCTCGGGAGCGGGGCAAGAGACCCAGTACTTC.

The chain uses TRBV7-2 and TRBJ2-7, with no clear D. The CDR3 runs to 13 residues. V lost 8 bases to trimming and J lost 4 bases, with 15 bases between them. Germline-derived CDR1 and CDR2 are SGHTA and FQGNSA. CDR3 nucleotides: TGTGCCAGCGGGTTGGCCCGTTCTTACGAGCAGTACTTC. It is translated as CASGLARSYEQYF.

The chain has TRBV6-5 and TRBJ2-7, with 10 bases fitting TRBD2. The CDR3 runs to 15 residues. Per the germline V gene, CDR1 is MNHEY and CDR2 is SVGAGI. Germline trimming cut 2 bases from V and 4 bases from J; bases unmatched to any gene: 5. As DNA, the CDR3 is TGTGCCAGCAGTTACCAGCGGGAGGGGGGTTACGAGCAGTACTTC. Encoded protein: CASSYQREGGYEQYF.

This chain's CDR3 is CASRPISGWQETQYF. In DNA form, the CDR3 reads TGTGCCAGCCGCCCAATTAGCGGGTGGCAAGAGACCCAGTACTTC. This chain joins TRBV7-2 and TRBJ2-5; 7 bases map to TRBD2. There are 15 residues in the CDR3. After removal of 8 bases from V and 2 bases from J, the junction contained 11 bases not matched to a gene. The V gene's germline CDR1 is SGHTA and CDR2 FQGNSA. Full variable domain (missing parts from reference TRBV7-2 and TRBJ2-5): GAGVSQSPSNKVTEKGKDVELRCDPISGHTALYWYRQSLGQGLEFLIYFQGNSAPDKSGLPSDRFSAERTGGSVSTLTIQRTQQEDSAVYLCASRPISGWQETQYFGPGTRLLVL.

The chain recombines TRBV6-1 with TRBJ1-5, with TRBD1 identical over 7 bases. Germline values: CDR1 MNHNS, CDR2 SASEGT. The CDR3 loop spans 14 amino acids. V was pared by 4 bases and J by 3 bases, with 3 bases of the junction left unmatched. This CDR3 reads CASSGTGDNQPQHF. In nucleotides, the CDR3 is TGTGCCAGCAGTGGCACAGGGGACAATCAGCCCCAGCATTTT.

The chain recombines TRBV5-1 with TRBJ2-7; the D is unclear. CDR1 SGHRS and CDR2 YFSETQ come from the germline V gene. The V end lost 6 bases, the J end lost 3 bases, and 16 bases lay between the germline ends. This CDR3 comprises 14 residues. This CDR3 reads CASTWPARDYEQYF. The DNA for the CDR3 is TGCGCCAGCACCTGGCCCGCTAGAGACTACGAGCAGTACTTC.

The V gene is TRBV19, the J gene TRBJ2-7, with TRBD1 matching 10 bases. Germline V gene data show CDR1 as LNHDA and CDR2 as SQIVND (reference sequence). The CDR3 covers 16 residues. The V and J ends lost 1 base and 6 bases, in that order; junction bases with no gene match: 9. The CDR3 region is CASSIVGTGVMGEQYF. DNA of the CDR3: TGTGCCAGTAGTATAGTAGGGACAGGGGTCATGGGCGAGCAGTACTTC.

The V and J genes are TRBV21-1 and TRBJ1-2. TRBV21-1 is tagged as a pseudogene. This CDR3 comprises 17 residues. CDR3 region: CASSKVCRGLGNYGYTF. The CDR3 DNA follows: TGTGCCAGCAGCAAAGTCTGTCGGGGGCTGGGTAACTATGGCTACACCTTC.

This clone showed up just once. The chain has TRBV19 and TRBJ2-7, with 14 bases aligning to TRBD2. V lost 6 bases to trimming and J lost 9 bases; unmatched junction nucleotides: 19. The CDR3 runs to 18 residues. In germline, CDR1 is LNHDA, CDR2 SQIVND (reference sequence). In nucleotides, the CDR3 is TGTGCCAGTAGCCCTGGGACTAGCGGGAGTGGGGGTATAGAGGTGCAGTACTTC. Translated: CASSPGTSGSGGIEVQYF.

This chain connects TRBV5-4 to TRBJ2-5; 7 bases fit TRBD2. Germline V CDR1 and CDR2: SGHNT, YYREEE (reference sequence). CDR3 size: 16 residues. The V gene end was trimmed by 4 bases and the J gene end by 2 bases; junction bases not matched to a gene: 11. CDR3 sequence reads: CASSEPQGSGQETQYF. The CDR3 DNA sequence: TGTGCCAGCAGCGAGCCCCAGGGTAGCGGGCAAGAGACCCAGTACTTC.

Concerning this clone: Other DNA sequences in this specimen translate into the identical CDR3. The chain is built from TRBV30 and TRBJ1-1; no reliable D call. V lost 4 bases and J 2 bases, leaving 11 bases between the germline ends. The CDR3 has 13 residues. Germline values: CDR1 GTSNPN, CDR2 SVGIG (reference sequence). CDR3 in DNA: TGTGCCTGGAAGGGCCAACTTAACACTGAAGCTTTCTTT. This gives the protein CAWKGQLNTEAFF.

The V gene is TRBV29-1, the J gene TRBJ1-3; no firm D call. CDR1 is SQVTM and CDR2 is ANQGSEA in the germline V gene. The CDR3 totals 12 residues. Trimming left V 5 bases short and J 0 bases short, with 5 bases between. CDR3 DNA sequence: TGCAGCGTTCTTTACTCTGGAAACACCATATATTTT. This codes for CSVLYSGNTIYF.

The CDR3 loop is CASSHRLPRDRGWEAGELFF. As DNA, the CDR3 is TGCGCCAGCAGCCACCGCCTGCCCCGGGACAGGGGTTGGGAAGCCGGGGAGCTGTTTTTT. This sequence joins TRBV4-3 and TRBJ2-2, with TRBD1 identical over 10 bases. With 3 bases clipped from V and 6 bases from J, the junction kept 19 bases outside the gene matches. Germline CDR1 is LGHNA and CDR2 is YSLEER. This CDR3 spans 20 amino acids.

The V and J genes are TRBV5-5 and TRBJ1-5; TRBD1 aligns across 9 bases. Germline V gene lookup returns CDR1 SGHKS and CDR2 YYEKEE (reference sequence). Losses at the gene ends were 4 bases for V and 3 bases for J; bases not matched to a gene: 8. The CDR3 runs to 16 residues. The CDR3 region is CASSPADRGVNQPQHF. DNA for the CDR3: TGTGCCAGCAGCCCCGCCGACAGGGGGGTCAATCAGCCCCAGCATTTT.

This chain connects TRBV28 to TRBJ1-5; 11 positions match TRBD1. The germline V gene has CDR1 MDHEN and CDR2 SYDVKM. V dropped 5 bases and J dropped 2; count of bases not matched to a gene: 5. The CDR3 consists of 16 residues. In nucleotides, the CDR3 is TGTGCCAGCAGTATGGGGACAGGGGGAGGCAATCAGCCCCAGCATTTT. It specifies CASSMGTGGGNQPQHF.

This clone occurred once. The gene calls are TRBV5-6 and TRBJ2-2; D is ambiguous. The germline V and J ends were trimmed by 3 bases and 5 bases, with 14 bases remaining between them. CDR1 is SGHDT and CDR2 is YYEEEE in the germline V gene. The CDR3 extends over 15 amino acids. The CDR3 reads CASSSDPGGTGELFF. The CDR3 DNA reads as TGTGCCAGCAGCTCTGACCCCGGTGGGACCGGGGAGCTGTTTTTT.

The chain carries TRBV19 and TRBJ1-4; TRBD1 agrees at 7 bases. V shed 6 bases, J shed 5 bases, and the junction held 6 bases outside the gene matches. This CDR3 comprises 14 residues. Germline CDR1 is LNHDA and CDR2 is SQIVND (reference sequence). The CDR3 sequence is CASSPGQKNEKLFF. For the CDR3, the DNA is TGTGCCAGTAGCCCGGGACAGAAGAATGAAAAACTGTTTTTT.

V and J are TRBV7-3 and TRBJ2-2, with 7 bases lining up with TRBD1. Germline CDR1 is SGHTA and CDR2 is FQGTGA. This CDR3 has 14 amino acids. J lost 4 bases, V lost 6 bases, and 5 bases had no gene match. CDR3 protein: CASSSTGSTGELFF. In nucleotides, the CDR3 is TGTGCCAGCAGTTCGACAGGGAGCACCGGGGAGCTGTTTTTT.

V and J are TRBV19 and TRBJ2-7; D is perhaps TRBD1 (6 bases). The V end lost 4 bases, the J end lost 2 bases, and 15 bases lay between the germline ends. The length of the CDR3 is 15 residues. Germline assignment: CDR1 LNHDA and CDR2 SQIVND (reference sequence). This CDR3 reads CASSKETGYTYEQYF. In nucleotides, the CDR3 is TGTGCCAGTAGTAAAGAAACAGGGTACACCTACGAGCAGTACTTC.

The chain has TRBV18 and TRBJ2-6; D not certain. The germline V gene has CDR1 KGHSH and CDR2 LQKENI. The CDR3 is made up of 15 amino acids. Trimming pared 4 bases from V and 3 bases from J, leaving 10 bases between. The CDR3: CASSLEVVGANVLTF. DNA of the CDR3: TGTGCCAGCTCACTCGAGGTAGTTGGGGCCAACGTCCTGACTTTC.

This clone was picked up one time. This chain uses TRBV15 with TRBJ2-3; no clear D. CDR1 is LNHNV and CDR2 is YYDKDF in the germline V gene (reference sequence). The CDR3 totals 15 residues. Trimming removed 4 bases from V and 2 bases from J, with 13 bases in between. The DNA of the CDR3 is TGTGCCACCAGCAAGAGCAGGATAATCACAGATACGCAGTATTTT. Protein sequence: CATSKSRIITDTQYF.

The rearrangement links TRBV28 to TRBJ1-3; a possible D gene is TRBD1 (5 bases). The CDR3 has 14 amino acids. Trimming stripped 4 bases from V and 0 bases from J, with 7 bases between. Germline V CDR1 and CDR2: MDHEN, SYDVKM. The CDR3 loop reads CASSSGTSGNTIYF. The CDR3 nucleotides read TGTGCCAGCAGTTCAGGGACCTCTGGAAACACCATATATTTT.